The 6 T cell receptor beta chains below were found in one sample sequenced in a study of T cell responses to AZD1222 COVID-19 vaccine. Assay used: immunoSEQ multiplex PCR; TCRdb lists only in-frame clones, some missing. The table shows 30,000 to 35,000 clones, with approximately 90% occurring only once. The specimen was peripheral blood, collected 28 days after the second AZD1222 dose. These receptors came from an adult who received the AZD1222 COVID-19 vaccine.

The CDR3 sequence is CASSLTSGIGNEQFF. In nucleotides, the CDR3 is TGCGCCAGCAGCTTGACTAGCGGGATAGGCAATGAGCAGTTCTTC. The V and J genes are TRBV5-1 and TRBJ2-1; the match to TRBD2 covers 10 bases. The V gene's germline CDR1 is SGHRS and CDR2 YFSETQ. CDR3 length: 15 amino acids. V shed 1 base, J shed 6 bases, and the junction held 4 bases outside the gene matches.

The rearrangement uses TRBV19 and TRBJ1-4; 8 bases are shared with TRBD1. The CDR3 spans 14 residues. Per germline, CDR1 LNHDA and CDR2 SQIVND (reference sequence). The J segment lost 8 bases and the V segment lost 7 bases, leaving 9 bases of the junction unmatched. The CDR3 region is CASTTGQGDEKLFF. CDR3 coding DNA: TGTGCCAGTACCACCGGACAGGGAGACGAAAAACTGTTTTTT.

The chain carries TRBV5-8 and TRBJ1-2; 7 bases are a match to TRBD1. The CDR3 has 15 amino acids. Per germline, CDR1 SGHTS and CDR2 YDEGEE. V dropped 0 bases and J dropped 8; count of bases not matched to a gene: 10. The CDR3 DNA reads as TGTGCCAGCAGCTTGGCTTCCCACAGGGGCTACGGCTACACCTTC. Its protein product is CASSLASHRGYGYTF.

CDR3 in amino acids: CASSGSRTGELFF. For the CDR3, the DNA is TGTGCCAGCAGCGGATCTAGGACCGGGGAGCTGTTTTTT. The chain links TRBV11-2 to TRBJ2-2, with D hard to call. Germline lookup yields CDR1 SGHAT and CDR2 FQNNGV. V lost 5 bases and J lost 5, with 9 bases in between. CDR3 length: 13 amino acids.

This chain uses TRBV29-1 with TRBJ1-2; TRBD1 aligns across 9 bases. Per germline, CDR1 SQVTM and CDR2 ANQGSEA. CDR3 length: 14 residues. With 1 base clipped from V and 1 base from J, the junction kept 1 base outside the gene matches. This chain's CDR3 is CSVEGTGVNYGYTF. The CDR3 DNA sequence: TGCAGCGTTGAAGGGACAGGGGTTAACTATGGCTACACCTTC.

CDR3 DNA: TGCAGTGCTCTCTCCCCCTACGAGCAGTACTTC. The encoded protein is CSALSPYEQYF. This chain joins TRBV20-1 and TRBJ2-7; D gene ambiguous. This CDR3 region has 11 residues. Germline V gene lookup returns CDR1 DFQATT and CDR2 SNEGSKA (reference sequence). Trimming cost V 5 bases and J 2 bases, with 7 bases left between them.